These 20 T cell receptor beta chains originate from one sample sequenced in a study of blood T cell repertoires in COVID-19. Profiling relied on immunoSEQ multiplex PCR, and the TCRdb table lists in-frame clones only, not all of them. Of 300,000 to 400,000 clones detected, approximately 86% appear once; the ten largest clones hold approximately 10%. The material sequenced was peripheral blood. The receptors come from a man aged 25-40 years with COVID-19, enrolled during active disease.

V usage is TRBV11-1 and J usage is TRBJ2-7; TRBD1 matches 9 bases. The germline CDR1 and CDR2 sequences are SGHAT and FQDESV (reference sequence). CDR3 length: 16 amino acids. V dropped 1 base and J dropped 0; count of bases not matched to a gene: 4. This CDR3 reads CASSLVGQGSSYEQYF. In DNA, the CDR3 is TGTGCCAGCAGCTTAGTTGGACAGGGGAGCTCCTACGAGCAGTACTTC.

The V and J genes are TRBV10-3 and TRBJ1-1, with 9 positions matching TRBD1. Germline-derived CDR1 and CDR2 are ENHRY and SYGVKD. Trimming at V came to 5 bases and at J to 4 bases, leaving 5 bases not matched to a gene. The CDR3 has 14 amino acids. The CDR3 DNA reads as TGTGCCATCAGTCTACCGGGACAGGGCACTGAAGCTTTCTTT. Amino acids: CAISLPGQGTEAFF.

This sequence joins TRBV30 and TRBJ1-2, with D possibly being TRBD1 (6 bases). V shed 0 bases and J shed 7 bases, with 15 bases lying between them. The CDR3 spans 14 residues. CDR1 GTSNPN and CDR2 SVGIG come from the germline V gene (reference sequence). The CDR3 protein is CAWSVKGRGTGYTF. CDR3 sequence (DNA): TGTGCCTGGAGTGTAAAGGGCAGGGGAACTGGCTACACCTTC.

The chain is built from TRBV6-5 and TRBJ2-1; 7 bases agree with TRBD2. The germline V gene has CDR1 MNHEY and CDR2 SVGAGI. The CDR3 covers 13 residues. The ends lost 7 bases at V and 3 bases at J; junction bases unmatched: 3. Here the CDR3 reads CASIREGYNEQFF. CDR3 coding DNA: TGTGCCAGCATCAGGGAGGGCTACAATGAGCAGTTCTTC.

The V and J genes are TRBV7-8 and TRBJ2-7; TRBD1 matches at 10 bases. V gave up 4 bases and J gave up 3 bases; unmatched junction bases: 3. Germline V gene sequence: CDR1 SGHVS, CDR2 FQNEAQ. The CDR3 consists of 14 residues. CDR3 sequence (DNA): TGTGCCAGCAGCTCGGACAGGGGGGGCTACGAGCAGTACTTC. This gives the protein CASSSDRGGYEQYF.

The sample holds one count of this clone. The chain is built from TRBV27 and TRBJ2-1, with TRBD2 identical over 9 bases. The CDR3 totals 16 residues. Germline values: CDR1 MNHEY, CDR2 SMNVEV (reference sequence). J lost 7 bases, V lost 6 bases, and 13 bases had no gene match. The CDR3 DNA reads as TGTGCCAGCAGCCCAATGGTAGCTAGCGGGGTAAATGAGCAGTTCTTC. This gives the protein CASSPMVASGVNEQFF.

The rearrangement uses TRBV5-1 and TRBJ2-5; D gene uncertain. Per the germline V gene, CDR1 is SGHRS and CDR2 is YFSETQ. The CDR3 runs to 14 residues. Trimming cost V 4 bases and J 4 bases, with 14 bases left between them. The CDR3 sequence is CASSPYAWAETQYF. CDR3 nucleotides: TGCGCCAGCAGCCCCTACGCGTGGGCAGAGACCCAGTACTTC.

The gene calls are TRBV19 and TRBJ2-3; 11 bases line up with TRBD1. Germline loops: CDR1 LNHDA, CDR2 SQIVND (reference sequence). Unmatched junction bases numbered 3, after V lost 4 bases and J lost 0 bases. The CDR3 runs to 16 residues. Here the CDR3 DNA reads TGTGCCAGTAGTAGGGGACAGGGGGAGAGCACAGATACGCAGTATTTT. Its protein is CASSRGQGESTDTQYF.

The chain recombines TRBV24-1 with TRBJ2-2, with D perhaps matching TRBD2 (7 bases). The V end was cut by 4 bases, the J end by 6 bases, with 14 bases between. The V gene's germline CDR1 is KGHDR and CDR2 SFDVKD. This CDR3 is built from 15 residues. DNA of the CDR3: TGTGCCACCAGTGACCCGAGGGGGAGGGCCGGGGAGCTGTTTTTT. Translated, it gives CATSDPRGRAGELFF.

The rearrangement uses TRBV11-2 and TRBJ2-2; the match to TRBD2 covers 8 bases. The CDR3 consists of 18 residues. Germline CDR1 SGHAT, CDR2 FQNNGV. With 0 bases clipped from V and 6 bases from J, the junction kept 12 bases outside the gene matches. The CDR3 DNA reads TGTGCCAGCAGCTTAGATTACGACGGGAGGGCCGAGTCCGGGGAGCTGTTTTTT. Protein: CASSLDYDGRAESGELFF.

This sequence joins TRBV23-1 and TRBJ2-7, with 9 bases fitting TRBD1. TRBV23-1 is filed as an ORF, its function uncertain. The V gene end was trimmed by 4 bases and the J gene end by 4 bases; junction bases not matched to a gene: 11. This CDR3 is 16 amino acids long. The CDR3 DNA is TGCGCCAGCAGTCGAAAACGGGACAGGGCTGCTTACGAGCAGTACTTC. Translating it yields CASSRKRDRAAYEQYF.

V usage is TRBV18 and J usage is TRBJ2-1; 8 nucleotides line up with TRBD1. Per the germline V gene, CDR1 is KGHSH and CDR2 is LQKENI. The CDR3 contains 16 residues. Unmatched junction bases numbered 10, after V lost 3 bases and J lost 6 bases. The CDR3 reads CASSPSQAQGGNEQFF. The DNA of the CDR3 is TGTGCCAGCTCACCCAGTCAGGCACAGGGGGGCAATGAGCAGTTCTTC.

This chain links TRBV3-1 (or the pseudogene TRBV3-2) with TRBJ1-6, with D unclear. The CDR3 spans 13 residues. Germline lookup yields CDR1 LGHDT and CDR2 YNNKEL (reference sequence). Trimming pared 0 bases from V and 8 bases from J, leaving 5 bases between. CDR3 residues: CASSQDSYSPLHF. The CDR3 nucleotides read TGTGCCAGCAGCCAAGACAGTTATTCACCCCTCCACTTT.

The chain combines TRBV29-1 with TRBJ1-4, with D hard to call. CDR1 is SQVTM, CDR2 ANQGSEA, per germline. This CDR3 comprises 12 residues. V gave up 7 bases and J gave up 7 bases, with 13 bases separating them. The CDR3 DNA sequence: TGCAGCGCTCGCGGGGTGGGTGAAAAACTGTTTTTT. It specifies CSARGVGEKLFF. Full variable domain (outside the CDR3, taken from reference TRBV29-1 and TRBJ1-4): SAVISQKPSRDICQRGTSLTIQCQVDSQVTMMFWYRQQPGQSLTLIATANQGSEATYESGFVIDKFPISRPNLTFSTLTVSNMSPEDSSIYLCSARGVGEKLFFGSGTQLSVL.

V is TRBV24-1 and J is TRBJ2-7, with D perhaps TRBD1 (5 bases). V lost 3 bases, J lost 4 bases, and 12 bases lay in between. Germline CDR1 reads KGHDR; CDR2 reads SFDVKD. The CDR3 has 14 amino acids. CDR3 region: CATSDNRLPYEQYF. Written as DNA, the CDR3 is TGTGCCACCAGTGATAACAGGTTACCTTACGAGCAGTACTTC.

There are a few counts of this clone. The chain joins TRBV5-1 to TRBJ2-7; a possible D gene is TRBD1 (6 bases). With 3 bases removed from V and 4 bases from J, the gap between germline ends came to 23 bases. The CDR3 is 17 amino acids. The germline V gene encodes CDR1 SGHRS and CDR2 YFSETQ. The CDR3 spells CASSSSQSGTQPYEQYF. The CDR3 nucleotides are TGCGCCAGCAGCTCGAGTCAGAGTGGGACACAACCATACGAGCAGTACTTC.

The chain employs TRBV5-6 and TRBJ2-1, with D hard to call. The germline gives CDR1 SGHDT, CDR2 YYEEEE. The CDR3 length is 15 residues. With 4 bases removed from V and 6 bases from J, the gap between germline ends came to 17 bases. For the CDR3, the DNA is TGTGCCAGCAGCCCACTGCATCCCCCCGTCAATGAGCAGTTCTTC. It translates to CASSPLHPPVNEQFF.

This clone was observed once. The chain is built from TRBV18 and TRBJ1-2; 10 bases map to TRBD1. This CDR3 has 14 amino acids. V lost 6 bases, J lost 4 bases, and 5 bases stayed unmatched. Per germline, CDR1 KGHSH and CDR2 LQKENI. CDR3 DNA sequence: TGTGCCAGCTCCCCTTGGGACAGGGGCTATGGCTACACCTTC. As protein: CASSPWDRGYGYTF.

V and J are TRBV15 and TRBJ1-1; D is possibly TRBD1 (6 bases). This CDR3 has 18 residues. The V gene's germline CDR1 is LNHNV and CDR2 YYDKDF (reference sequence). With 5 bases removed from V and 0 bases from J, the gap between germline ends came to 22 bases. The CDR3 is CATSPLSGTRSMNTEAFF. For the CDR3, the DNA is TGTGCCACCAGCCCTCTTTCCGGGACACGGAGCATGAACACTGAAGCTTTCTTT.

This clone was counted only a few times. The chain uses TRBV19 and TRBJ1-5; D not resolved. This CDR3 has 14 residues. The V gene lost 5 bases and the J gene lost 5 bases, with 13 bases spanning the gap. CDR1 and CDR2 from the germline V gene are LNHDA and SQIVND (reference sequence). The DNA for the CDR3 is TGTGCCAGTAGTTCCCAGACGGGTGATCAGCCCCAGCATTTT. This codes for CASSSQTGDQPQHF.